This TCR beta chain came from a study of post-analysis software for immune sequencing data. The overall study: Included courses were relapsing-remitting and secondary progressive multiple sclerosis; progressive-relapsing multiple sclerosis was also included.

The sample holds a few counts of this clonotype. Its target is not known. Study-level findings and limits: Controls showed significantly higher normalized Chao1 diversity than did multiple sclerosis patients. The five TRBV segments detected at higher frequency in patients than in controls included TRBV5-6, TRBV5-1 and TRBV20-1.

The V end was cut by 4 bases, the J end by 6 bases, with 10 bases between. The germline CDR1 and CDR2 sequences are MNHEY and SMNVEV (reference sequence). This CDR3 is 13 amino acids long. Unique molecular identifiers had been added to the TCR beta cDNA libraries. Out of roughly 1 to 10 million T cells, a few hundred thousand cDNA molecules were generated. TCRdb re-analysed the PCR reads in MiXCR, keeping a single row per CDR3 protein. The sample lists fewer than 850,000 distinct CDR3 sequences; 25% to 30% were seen once. This chain connects TRBV27 to TRBJ1-5, with D unclear. This sequence originates from a girl aged 5 to 17 with multiple sclerosis. The sequenced material came from blood. The CDR3 region is CASSSTWGQPQHF. Here the CDR3 DNA reads TGTGCCAGCAGTTCGACCTGGGGTCAGCCCCAGCATTTT.